This TCR beta chain is from a study of vaccination effects on CD4 cells after COVID-19. The study, taken as a whole, reports: Marked clonal contraction was seen in infection- and vaccine-induced clones late after vaccination.

Using immunoSEQ multiplex PCR, the repertoire was profiled, and TCRdb retains in-frame clones only, with some absent. The repertoire consists of roughly 45,000 clones, with roughly two thirds occurring once and the leading ten covering around a third. ViraFEST used viral peptide pools to expand antigen-specific CD4+ T cells before sequencing. Between days 9 and 11 of culture, CD4+ T cells were separated out. The person had a PCR-confirmed SARS-CoV-2 infection during March to December 2020. Half-medium changes using IL-2 medium occurred on days 3 and 7. Concerning this clone itself: Its target is not known.

The CDR3 runs 15 residues. From germline, CDR1 is SGHAT and CDR2 FQNNGV. Between the trimmed V and J ends, which lost 3 bases and 1 base, there was a span of 9 bases. The chain carries TRBV11-2 and TRBJ2-2; D unresolved. Material: CD4+ T cells from PBMCs cultured with a peptide pool, obtained before COVID-19 vaccination. The receptor comes from a human donor who had a prior SARS-CoV-2 infection. The CDR3, as DNA: TGTGCCAGCAGCTTGGCCAACCAGAACACCGGGGAGCTGTTTTTT. This gives the protein CASSLANQNTGELFF.